The 3 T cell receptor beta chains presented below share a single source sample, sequenced in a study of CD8 T cells in Susac syndrome. When the RNA was reverse transcribed, random hexamers were used with an input of roughly 0.45 to 1 ug. One entry per CDR3 protein, called by TCRdb with MiXCR from the immunoSEQ multiplex PCR reads. The data hold about 140,000 distinct CDR3 sequences, with about 94% observed a single time. The sample taken for sequencing was CD8+ T cells from PBMCs. These receptors were obtained from a human donor in good health.

This clonotype was seen only once. The chain has TRBV27 and TRBJ1-2; possible D gene TRBD1, 5 bases. V lost 6 bases and J 1 base, leaving 18 bases between the germline ends. The CDR3 has 16 amino acids. Germline V CDR1 and CDR2: MNHEY, SMNVEV (reference sequence). The CDR3 protein is CASSSAARQFNYGYTF. The CDR3 nucleotides read TGTGCCAGCAGCTCGGCGGCCAGACAGTTTAACTATGGCTACACCTTC.

The rearrangement uses TRBV28 and TRBJ2-7, with 7 bases fitting TRBD2. This CDR3 is 15 amino acids long. After removal of 2 bases from V and 2 bases from J, the junction contained 6 bases not matched to a gene. Germline-derived CDR1 and CDR2 are MDHEN and SYDVKM. DNA for the CDR3: TGTGCCAGCAGTTTAGGCGGCGGGAGCACCTACGAGCAGTACTTC. It codes for CASSLGGGSTYEQYF.

The chain carries TRBV18 and TRBJ2-1, with D tentatively TRBD2 (5 bases). This CDR3 has 15 amino acids. CDR1 KGHSH and CDR2 LQKENI come from the germline V gene. The germline V and J ends were trimmed by 3 bases and 6 bases, with 15 bases remaining between them. CDR3: CASSPPMAGGNEQFF. The DNA for the CDR3 is TGTGCCAGCTCACCCCCCATGGCAGGAGGCAATGAGCAGTTCTTC.